The 17 T cell receptor beta chains given below trace back to one sample, sequenced in a study of cytomegalovirus exposure and HLA in healthy donors. The PCR contained 60 Vbeta and 13 Jbeta primers. Some clones are missing from TCRdb's copy, which holds only in-frame ones; the method was immunoSEQ multiplex PCR. Of about 110,000 clones listed, about four fifths are singletons. The specimen was PBMCs. The receptors were sampled from a woman aged 60 to 75 in good health and CMV-seropositive.

The chain employs TRBV5-4 and TRBJ2-3, with 8 bases matching TRBD2. V lost 2 bases, J lost 0 bases, and 8 bases stayed unmatched. The CDR3 spans 17 residues. Germline V gene sequence: CDR1 SGHNT, CDR2 YYREEE (reference sequence). This CDR3 reads CASSFTIAGPSTDTQYF. The CDR3 coding sequence is TGTGCCAGCAGCTTTACAATAGCGGGACCTAGCACAGATACGCAGTATTTT.

The rearrangement links TRBV9 to TRBJ2-1; 7 bases align to TRBD2. CDR3 size: 13 residues. Germline trimming cut 2 bases from V and 6 bases from J; bases unmatched to any gene: 2. Germline V CDR1 and CDR2: SGDLS, YYNGEE. The DNA of the CDR3 is TGTGCCAGCAGCGTTGCGGGAGTCAATGAGCAGTTCTTC. Translation: CASSVAGVNEQFF.

Concerning this clone itself: Other DNA sequences of this sample code for an identical CDR3. V gene TRBV19 combines with J gene TRBJ1-5; no definite D call. Germline V CDR1 and CDR2: LNHDA, SQIVND (reference sequence). The CDR3 extends over 15 amino acids. V shed 3 bases and J shed 3 bases, with 12 bases lying between them. In DNA, the CDR3 is TGTGCCAGTAGTATTACGGGAGCCCCCAATCAGCCCCAGCATTTT. This encodes CASSITGAPNQPQHF.

V usage is TRBV5-4 and J usage is TRBJ2-7, with TRBD2 matching over 9 bases. Germline V CDR1 and CDR2: SGHNT, YYREEE (reference sequence). V trimming: 3 bases; J trimming: 1 base; junction bases outside the gene matches: 8. The CDR3 length is 16 residues. Here the CDR3 DNA reads TGTGCCAGCAGCTCATCTCCGGGACTAGCATCCTACGAGCAGTACTTC. It translates to CASSSSPGLASYEQYF.

The V call is TRBV5-1, the J call TRBJ2-1; TRBD2 matches at 9 bases. The J segment lost 4 bases and the V segment lost 0 bases, leaving 5 bases of the junction unmatched. Per germline, CDR1 SGHRS and CDR2 YFSETQ. The length of the CDR3 is 16 residues. The CDR3 protein is CASSLGTSAFYNEQFF. CDR3 nucleotides: TGCGCCAGCAGCTTGGGGACTAGCGCGTTTTACAATGAGCAGTTCTTC.

The rearrangement links TRBV11-3 to TRBJ2-1; D might be TRBD1 (6 bases). With 0 bases removed from V and 0 bases from J, the gap between germline ends came to 15 bases. This CDR3 is 18 amino acids long. CDR1 SGHNT and CDR2 YENEEA come from the germline V gene. The chain's CDR3 is CASSLEQGGSSSYNEQFF. CDR3 coding DNA: TGTGCCAGCAGCTTAGAACAGGGTGGTTCTAGCTCCTACAATGAGCAGTTCTTC. Based on the CDR3 plus reference TRBV11-3 and TRBJ2-1, the full variable domain is EAGVVQSPRYKIIEKKQPVAFWCNPISGHNTLYWYLQNLGQGPELLIRYENEEAVDDSQLPKDRFSAERLKGVDSTLKIQPAELGDSAVYLCASSLEQGGSSSYNEQFFGPGTRLTVL.

The rearrangement joins TRBV11-2 to TRBJ2-4, with a tentative D call TRBD2 (6 bases). Trimming took off 5 bases at V and 6 bases at J, with 17 bases between the two ends. Germline CDR1 is SGHAT and CDR2 is FQNNGV. CDR3 length equals 15 residues. The DNA of the CDR3 is TGTGCCAGCAGCCAAAACCGGGACTTTGGAAACATTCAGTACTTC. Translation: CASSQNRDFGNIQYF.

The chain employs TRBV19 and TRBJ2-4, with 10 bases fitting TRBD1. CDR3 length: 16 residues. V shed 7 bases and J 1 base; nucleotides not matched to a gene: 7. In germline, CDR1 is LNHDA, CDR2 SQIVND (reference sequence). CDR3 protein: CASTRQGAGAKNIQYF. CDR3 nucleotide sequence: TGTGCCAGTACCCGACAGGGGGCAGGGGCCAAAAACATTCAGTACTTC.

This clone was seen ten or more times. V is TRBV19 and J is TRBJ1-1; no reliable D call. V was cut by 2 bases and J by 4 bases, with 8 bases left in between. This CDR3 has 13 residues. The germline V gene encodes CDR1 LNHDA and CDR2 SQIVND (reference sequence). The CDR3 nucleotides read TGTGCCAGTAGTATAATACGGGGCACTGAAGCTTTCTTT. Amino acid sequence: CASSIIRGTEAFF.

V gene TRBV19 combines with J gene TRBJ1-4, with D perhaps TRBD1 (6 bases). From germline, CDR1 is LNHDA and CDR2 SQIVND (reference sequence). The CDR3 consists of 14 residues. With 9 bases removed from V and 5 bases from J, the gap between germline ends came to 16 bases. The CDR3 DNA reads TGTGCCAGCAGGACAGTCGGGGTGAATGAAAAACTGTTTTTT. Translated, it gives CASRTVGVNEKLFF.

The chain has TRBV5-4 and TRBJ1-1, with 8 nucleotides matching TRBD1. Germline loops: CDR1 SGHNT, CDR2 YYREEE (reference sequence). V lost 0 bases to trimming and J lost 3 bases; unmatched junction nucleotides: 4. This CDR3 spans 15 amino acids. The CDR3 loop reads CASSLDPDRDTEAFF. In DNA, the CDR3 is TGTGCCAGCAGCTTGGATCCGGACAGGGACACTGAAGCTTTCTTT.

The chain combines TRBV4-1 with TRBJ2-7; perhaps TRBD2 as D (5 bases). Trimming removed 4 bases from V and 3 bases from J, with 10 bases in between. Germline values: CDR1 MGHRA, CDR2 YSYEKL. The CDR3 spans 13 residues. CDR3 DNA: TGCGCCAGCAGCCCCGGACTCTACTACGAGCAGTACTTC. It specifies CASSPGLYYEQYF.

This clone was observed a single time. V usage is TRBV28 and J usage is TRBJ2-1; TRBD2 matches 12 bases. Trimming took 6 bases from V and 5 from J; bases not matched to a gene: 11. Germline V gene sequence: CDR1 MDHEN, CDR2 SYDVKM. This CDR3 spans 17 amino acids. The CDR3 region has the DNA TGTGCCAGCAGCCCCAACTCCGGGACTAGCGGGCACAATGAGCAGTTCTTC. Translation gives CASSPNSGTSGHNEQFF. Using reference TRBV28 and TRBJ2-1 for the parts outside the CDR3, the full variable domain is DVKVTQSSRYLVKRTGEKVFLECVQDMDHENMFWYRQDPGLGLRLIYFSYDVKMKEKGDIPEGYSVSREKKERFSLILESASTNQTSMYLCASSPNSGTSGHNEQFFGPGTRLTVL.

The chain combines TRBV7-6 with TRBJ2-7, with 9 bases identical to TRBD2. Germline V gene lookup returns CDR1 SGHVS and CDR2 FNYEAQ. This CDR3 region has 13 residues. After removal of 4 bases from V and 3 bases from J, the junction contained 1 base not matched to a gene. The DNA of the CDR3 is TGTGCCAGCAGCTCAGCGGGAGGCTACGAGCAGTACTTC. Protein product: CASSSAGGYEQYF.

The chain recombines TRBV19 with TRBJ2-1; TRBD1 might be the D (6 bases). The CDR3 contains 13 residues. CDR1 and CDR2 from the germline V gene are LNHDA and SQIVND (reference sequence). V shed 5 bases and J shed 7 bases, with 12 bases lying between them. This CDR3 is CASSQGSVNEQFF. The CDR3 DNA follows: TGTGCCAGTAGTCAGGGGTCGGTGAATGAGCAGTTCTTC.

The rearrangement uses TRBV9 and TRBJ2-7; D might be TRBD2 (6 bases). The V gene's germline CDR1 is SGDLS and CDR2 YYNGEE. V lost 4 bases, J lost 1 base, and 15 bases lay in between. CDR3 length equals 15 residues. The CDR3 loop reads CASSPGGRTSYEQYF. CDR3 in DNA: TGTGCCAGCAGCCCGGGTGGGAGGACGTCCTACGAGCAGTACTTC.

This chain links TRBV27 with TRBJ2-7; D is possibly TRBD2 (6 bases). The CDR3 contains 15 residues. V shed 5 bases and J shed 3 bases, with 17 bases lying between them. CDR1 MNHEY and CDR2 SMNVEV come from the germline V gene (reference sequence). Here the CDR3 DNA reads TGTGCCAGCAGTCCACATCTAGGACTAAACTACGAGCAGTACTTC. This sequence encodes CASSPHLGLNYEQYF.